A single TCR beta chain is shown here with its context. The antigen is undetermined. These data originate in a study of OX40 agonist ivuxolimab in advanced cancers. Regarding the study as a whole: Antigen specificity remained undetermined for the expanded peripheral T cells.

With 3 bases removed from V and 0 bases from J, the gap between germline ends came to 6 bases. Germline-derived CDR1 and CDR2 are SGDLS and YYNGEE. The CDR3 consists of 13 residues. Assay: immunoSEQ multiplex PCR; the TCRdb copy retains only in-frame clones and omits some. The sample contains about 35,000 clones, more than 65% of which appear only once. At baseline, cycle 4 day 1, and cycle 7 day 1, blood was sampled. The gene calls are TRBV9 and TRBJ1-1, with D tentatively TRBD1 (6 bases). The clonotype comes from an adult with an advanced solid tumor such as melanoma, head and neck, liver or kidney cancer. The input for sequencing was CD4+ or CD8+ T cells sorted from blood, taken in a trial of the OX40 agonist ivuxolimab. CDR3: CASSGQVNTEAFF. CDR3 DNA: TGTGCCAGCAGCGGACAGGTGAACACTGAAGCTTTCTTT.